This T cell receptor (beta chain) is drawn from a study of T cells in Graves' hyperthyroidism and ophthalmopathy. A word on this clonotype: Its antigen is unidentified.

Pregnant or lactating patients were excluded, as were those with uncontrolled infection or other autoimmune disease. Study results and limitations: Stable hyperthyroidism and ophthalmopathy were separated using 13 V-J signatures. Within blood appeared most thyroid clonotypes that had expanded above 0.001.

From germline, CDR1 is LGHNA and CDR2 YSLEER. There are 18 residues in the CDR3. Unmatched junction bases numbered 15, after V lost 0 bases and J lost 5 bases. RNA transcripts provided the source from which TCR beta CDR3 regions were amplified. The HTBI primer set was used in a first-round RT-PCR of the TCR CDR3. Each CDR3 protein gets one entry after TCRdb re-called the multiplex PCR reads with MiXCR. The data contain 700,000 or so distinct CDR3 sequences, about 14% of them singletons. Sequencing used blood. V gene TRBV4-3 combines with J gene TRBJ2-5; 7 bases match TRBD2. The receptor was isolated from a woman aged 50 to 60 with Graves' ophthalmopathy. The DNA for the CDR3 is TGCGCCAGCAGCCAAGATTGGGGGGGTGGAGGGACTGGGGAGACCCAGTACTTC. Its translation: CASSQDWGGGGTGETQYF.